This T cell receptor (beta chain) was profiled in a study of sequential checkpoint blockade in melanoma (dated by TCRdb to between 2019 and 2020). With respect to the entire study: Patients were assigned by 1:1 randomization to either first-line nivolumab followed by ipilimumab (arm A) or ipilimumab followed by nivolumab (arm B). Maintenance nivolumab came after both trial sequences.

At the junction V is shortened by 5 bases and J by 0 bases; bases outside the gene matches: 4. Counted from cysteine to phenylalanine, this CDR3 has 14 amino acids. Just CDR3 DNA is preserved here, 42 bases in frame from base 1. According to the germline V gene (reference sequence), CDR1 reads LNHDA and CDR2 reads SQIVND. Overall results and qualifications from the work: The model for predicting response that combines TCR metrics with mutation burden needs to be validated in larger, independent patient cohorts.

TCRbeta CDR3 regions were immunosequenced from genomic DNA with the immunoSEQ Assay. Genomic DNA was amplified by bias-controlled multiplex PCR before high-throughput sequencing. The source study handled its data this way. To quantify the absolute abundance of each unique TCRbeta CDR3 region, the sequences were collapsed and filtered. Clonality, defined as 1 minus Pielou's evenness, was calculated using only productive rearrangements. A previously published method was used to identify clones whose frequencies were significantly greater in on-treatment samples than in baseline samples. Drawn from immuneACCESS, this table holds only the in-frame rearrangements with V and J called that TCRdb kept. Clones are partly lost; checked studies trace under half to an unresolved V gene and leave the rest unexplained. V, J and clone size are taken as reported in that table, and D and trimming were inferred from the DNA itself. This sample holds over 25,000 clones; 70% to 80% were observed only once. Of the sample, less than 15% is held by the ten largest clones.

Remarks on this clone: Its specific antigen is unknown. No per-base quality is available; no much larger clone lies one base away.

Explained via the paper, the treatment or condition label denotes: randomized to nivolumab then ipilimumab (arm A) or the reverse (arm B). No trial patient had received prior DNA-damaging chemotherapy. A FACS Aria II flow cytometer was used to sort live CD3+CD8+ cells that were negative for CD19 and CD56 from thawed PBMCs. CheckMate 064, a randomized, open-label phase II trial of sequential checkpoint blockade, was the source of the samples, all of which came from patients with melanoma. Peripheral blood mononuclear cells were obtained through leukapheresis, purified using Ficoll-Paque, and frozen in human serum containing approximately 11% DMSO. Right after sorting, the blood CD3+CD8+ cells were verified to be >98% pure, and DNA extraction followed.

Source: CD8+ T cells sorted from blood (inferred from file names), taken from a patient given nivolumab and ipilimumab in sequence. This receptor was identified in a human donor with melanoma. The rearrangement combines TRBV19 with TRBJ2-7, and TRBD1 matches 7 of the central bases. The CDR3 reads as follows: CASSPGTVSYEQYF. Here is the DNA: TGTGCCAGTAGTCCCGGGACAGTCTCCTACGAGCAGTACTTC.